The entry below describes one T cell receptor beta chain. Its cognate antigen has yet to be identified. Per-nucleotide qualities are absent, and no much larger clonotype sits a single base away. The data were obtained in a study of T cells in Graves' hyperthyroidism and ophthalmopathy (dated by TCRdb to about 2019). Broadly, across the study: Peripheral blood was sampled at the time of initial diagnosis, prior to any treatment. For training and testing, the 95 to 100 patients in the discovery cohort were randomly divided in a 7:3 ratio. A discovery cohort of about a hundred patients, roughly 45 with Graves' ophthalmopathy and approximately 55 with stable Graves' hyperthyroidism, was used to find distinguishing TCR V-J signatures. The paper describes TCR Vbeta CDR3 sequencing of 120 to 150 peripheral blood samples, made up of some 40 ophthalmopathy patients, over 70 hyperthyroidism patients and 17 progressor patients. An independent validation cohort of fewer than 20 hyperthyroidism patients and 17 patients who later progressed to ophthalmopathy tested prospective prediction of ophthalmopathy. After blood sampling, hyperthyroidism patients were treated with methimazole at a starting dose of 30 mg daily, and ophthalmopathy patients were treated with high-dose intravenous methylprednisolone. Thyroid tissue and blood T-cell repertoires from about six Graves' hyperthyroidism patients were also compared in the study. Findings and caveats that apply to the study as a whole: No statistical method was used to set the sample size in advance, and investigators knew the group allocation. A 13 V-J signature model separated ophthalmopathy from stable hyperthyroidism, with roughly 88% sensitivity and 81% to 82% specificity in cross-validation and 80%/75% in testing. In validation, the model predicted progression to ophthalmopathy with roughly 66% sensitivity and approximately 74% specificity, a median of 6.5 months before onset. Most expanded thyroid clonotypes (frequency above 0.001) were also found in blood, which suggests that blood repertoires may mirror thyroid immune responses.

TCR beta CDR3 regions were amplified from RNA transcripts. For the first round of RT-PCR on the TCR CDR3, the HTBI primer set was used together with the Qiagen OneStep RT-PCR kit. A second multiplex PCR round built the libraries, followed by size selection and purification. Sequencing of the libraries was done on an Illumina HiSeq2000 using paired-end 100 bp reads. The source study handled its data this way. Raw data were processed with SOAPnuke, discarding reads with adapters, uncalled bases, mean Phred below 15, or no exact constant-primer or identifier match. High-quality paired reads were merged with COPE v1.2.5, and unique nucleotide sequences were defined as clonotypes. MiTCR v1.1 was used to align clonotypes to the IMGT TRBV, TRBD and TRBJ reference segments. The analysis was restricted to V-J combinations with a frequency above 0.0001, which together covered about 99% of the repertoires. The TCS score was defined as F50 (clonal expansion) divided by E x V (chaos), with BLOSUM62-based TCRdist calculated between CDR3 peptides within each V-J. Welch's t-statistics and random forest reduced fewer than 600 V-J features to under 15, which were used in a naive Bayes classifier (R e1071). Clones were called with MiXCR by TCRdb after fastp trimmed the public reads at Q25, and only in-frame beta chains were retained. Rows with one shared CDR3 protein collapse into an entry with the most common genes and DNA. These V and J calls are TCRdb output, not the study's own analysis. In this sample the table shows 600,000 to 750,000 distinct CDR3 sequences, around 16% of which occur a single time. Clones ranked in the top ten supply around 15% of the sample.

Trimming removed 6 bases from V and 6 bases from J, leaving 14 bases between the germline ends. The CDR3 sequence holds 13 residues, the cysteine and phenylalanine included. Of all the DNA, just the CDR3 is kept, 39 bases in frame from base 1. Stable Graves' hyperthyroidism was defined as no progression to ophthalmopathy during 18 months of follow-up. The hyperthyroidism patients were between 18 and 65 years old and newly diagnosed, with a disease duration of less than 2 months. Any patient with an uncontrolled infection, another autoimmune disease, pregnancy or lactation was excluded. Diagnoses were established on the basis of clinical symptoms, serum thyroxine and TRAb, thyroid ultrasound, and orbital computed tomography. PBMCs were isolated from approximately 10 ml of fresh peripheral blood by Ficoll-Paque density gradient centrifugation. Total RNA was extracted using Trizol reagent, and RNA quality was assessed on an Agilent 2100 Bioanalyzer.

The sample comprised blood. The origin of this receptor is a man aged 50-59 years with Graves' hyperthyroidism. In this chain, TRBV12-3 or TRBV12-4 is recombined with TRBJ1-2; the D segment could be TRBD1, given 6 matching bases. The CDR3 amino acid sequence is: CASRGGGVDGYTF. Here is the DNA: TGTGCCAGCAGGGGAGGGGGAGTCGATGGCTACACCTTC.